The present T cell receptor beta chain was sequenced within a study of cytotoxic CD8 clonotypes in ibrutinib-treated CLL. At the level of the study: Some 10 relapsed/refractory, about 14 treatment-naive; under 18 IGHV unmutated. Study conclusions and caveats: Clonality went higher at ibrutinib response and then dropped back toward baseline at progression. On treatment, the uncommon public clonotypes contracted or remained stable.

Genomic DNA in an amount of approximately 2 micrograms was extracted from cryopreserved PBMCs and used for the preparation of TCR beta libraries. To note about this clone: The antigen is undetermined.

Germline loops: CDR1 MNHNS, CDR2 SASEGT. This CDR3 is 14 amino acids long. V dropped 3 bases and J dropped 3 bases, with 11 bases sitting between them. Some clones are missing from TCRdb's copy, which holds only in-frame ones; the method was immunoSEQ multiplex PCR. The data contain tens of thousands of clones, over 60% of them singletons. The sequence was obtained from a human donor with chronic lymphocytic leukemia. V gene TRBV6-1 combines with J gene TRBJ1-1, with unresolved D. The material was PBMCs, obtained after 12 months of ibrutinib treatment. CDR3 DNA: TGTGCCAGCAGTGACCGGGCCTGGGACACTGAAGCTTTCTTT. It specifies CASSDRAWDTEAFF.